The 17 T cell receptor beta chains below come from one sample, sequenced in a study of tumor-infiltrating lymphocytes in primary liver carcinoma. Co-extraction of RNA and DNA was performed on roughly 17-32 mg of unsorted bulk tissue. TCR beta cDNA was prepared out of roughly 450 ng total RNA by means of a constant-region primer. ARM-PCR, slightly modified, supplied the TCR beta libraries through three nested multiplex PCR rounds. In the first two PCR rounds, TRBV1-TRBV30 forward primers were paired with a C-beta reverse primer, and each round lasted nine to ten cycles. One entry per CDR3 protein results from TCRdb running MiXCR on the multiplex PCR reads. The data contain 80,000 or so distinct CDR3 sequences, about two thirds of them singletons. The sample taken for sequencing was liver tumor tissue from sampling region 4. Described subset: tumor region T4, right-lateral pole. The source is a woman in her sixties with primary liver carcinoma and hepatitis B virus infection.

With regard to this clonotype: No conserved phenylalanine or tryptophan is present at the end of the CDR3, so a read error is the likely explanation. The chain links TRBV28 to TRBJ2-7; D may be TRBD2 (5 bases). This CDR3 is 12 amino acids long. Trimming pared 5 bases from V and 4 bases from J, leaving 9 bases between. CDR1 and CDR2 (germline): MDHEN, SYDVKM. The CDR3: CASSGTGYEQYI. CDR3 nucleotides: TGTGCCAGCAGTGGAACGGGATACGAGCAGTACATC.

This clonotype has just a few counts. The chain carries TRBV29-1 and TRBJ2-5; possible D gene TRBD1, 5 bases. Trimming pared 5 bases from V and 2 bases from J, leaving 18 bases between. The CDR3 runs to 15 residues. In germline, CDR1 is SQVTM, CDR2 ANQGSEA. CDR3 region: CSVSYRGGYQETQYF. CDR3 nucleotides: TGCAGCGTTTCCTATAGGGGCGGCTATCAAGAGACCCAGTACTTC.

For this clonotype: A read error may account for a junction end that differs from germline. The V gene is TRBV11-2, the J gene TRBJ2-3; TRBD2 is a possible D gene (6 bases). Germline CDR1 SGHAT, CDR2 FQNNGV. The CDR3 is 17 amino acids. CDR3 coding DNA: TGTTCCAGCAGCTTAGGGAGGCTAACGTACACGTCAGATACGCAGTATTTT. Translation: CSSSLGRLTYTSDTQYF.

About this clonotype itself: A read error may account for a junction end that differs from germline. V and J are TRBV11-1 and TRBJ2-3; maybe TRBD2 (6 bases). CDR1 SGHAT and CDR2 FQDESV come from the germline V gene (reference sequence). The CDR3 has 14 amino acids. The chain's CDR3 is CASSLGPRAGKSHF. As DNA, the CDR3 is TGTGCCAGCAGCTTAGGGCCACGTGCGGGAAAGTCTCACTTT.

Note on this clonotype: No conserved phenylalanine or tryptophan ends this CDR3, so it is likely a read error. This sequence joins TRBV11-1 and TRBJ2-2; D is uncertain. The V end lost 5 bases, the J end lost 2 bases, and 18 bases lay between the germline ends. Germline V gene sequence: CDR1 SGHAT, CDR2 FQDESV (reference sequence). This CDR3 comprises 17 residues. CDR3 nucleotide sequence: TGTGCCAGCAGCATCCGGCCATTCCTAGTTAACACCGGGGAGCTGTTTTCT. Translation gives CASSIRPFLVNTGELFS.

The V and J genes are TRBV6-5 and TRBJ1-2; 9 nucleotides agree with TRBD1. Germline V gene data show CDR1 as MNHEY and CDR2 as SVGAGI. This CDR3 has 13 amino acids. Trimming cost V 10 bases and J 4 bases; bases outside gene matches: 7. In DNA form, the CDR3 reads TGTGCCAACAGGGGACAGGGTGTCTATGGCTACACCTTC. It specifies CANRGQGVYGYTF.

Remarks on this clonotype: An end of the junction does not agree with germline; a read error may underlie this. This CDR3 reads CDSRPSPSSTDTQYF. As DNA, the CDR3 is TGTGACAGCAGGCCCTCTCCGAGTAGCACAGATACGCAGTATTTT. The genes are TRBV11-2 and TRBJ2-3, with no clear D. Germline V gene sequence: CDR1 SGHAT, CDR2 FQNNGV. The CDR3 covers 15 residues.

Note on this clonotype: The final CDR3 position lacks the conserved phenylalanine or tryptophan, pointing to a likely read error. V and J are TRBV5-1 and TRBJ1-5; 12 bases agree with TRBD1. From germline, CDR1 is SGHRS and CDR2 YFSETQ. V gave up 4 bases and J gave up 4 bases; unmatched junction bases: 6. There are 16 residues in the CDR3. The CDR3 protein is CASSPGTGGQNQPQHC. The CDR3 coding sequence is TGCGCCAGCAGCCCCGGGACAGGGGGCCAAAATCAGCCCCAGCATTGT.

As for this clonotype: At one of its ends the junction is not consistent with the germline gene, which may arise from a read error. The J gene is TRBJ1-5, the V gene TRBV4-1; D is perhaps TRBD1 (5 bases). CDR3 length equals 12 residues. Per germline, CDR1 MGHRA and CDR2 YSYEKL. The CDR3 DNA sequence: TGCGCCGGCAGCCCCGGGGGTCAGCCCCAGGATTTT. As protein: CAGSPGGQPQDF.

In regard to this clonotype: An end of the junction differs from the germline gene, which may be a read error. The V call is TRBV11-2, the J call TRBJ2-3; 10 nucleotides match TRBD1. This CDR3 contains 15 residues. Germline loops: CDR1 SGHAT, CDR2 FQNNGV. DNA of the CDR3: TGTGCCAGCGGCACCCTGACAGGGGGCACAGATACGCGGTATTTT. Its protein product is CASGTLTGGTDTRYF.

In the case of this clonotype: The junction and the germline gene differ at one end; a read error may be behind it. V is TRBV6-1 and J is TRBJ2-3; D not resolved. The CDR3 is made up of 11 amino acids. CDR1 and CDR2 (germline): MNHNS, SASEGT. CDR3 protein: CASSGGDTQFF. Written as DNA, the CDR3 is TGTGCCAGCAGTGGCGGAGATACGCAGTTTTTT.

On this clonotype: A much bigger clone sits one base away, suggesting this may be a read error. This chain joins TRBV28 and TRBJ2-3, with 7 nucleotides matching TRBD1. Germline loops: CDR1 MDHEN, CDR2 SYDVKM. CDR3 length: 14 residues. The CDR3 sequence is CANSTDPGQRTQYF. Written as DNA, the CDR3 is TGTGCCAACAGTACCGACCCGGGACAGAGAACGCAGTATTTT.

As DNA, the CDR3 is TGTGCCAGCAGCGACGGGACTAGTCGTTGGGAGACCCAGTACTTC. This codes for CASSDGTSRWETQYF. The chain uses TRBV2 and TRBJ2-5, with 8 bases lining up with TRBD2. This CDR3 is 15 amino acids long. V shed 6 bases and J 5 bases; nucleotides not matched to a gene: 11. Germline V gene sequence: CDR1 SNHLY, CDR2 FYNNEI.

Details on this clonotype: Its ends do not fully match the called genes, so a read error is possible. This chain uses TRBV4-2 with TRBJ2-3; 9 bases match TRBD2. Germline CDR1 reads LGHNA; CDR2 reads YNFKEQ. The CDR3 length is 14 residues. The CDR3 bases are TGTGCCTGCAGCCCGGGACTAGCACCAGATACGCAGTATTTT. It encodes CACSPGLAPDTQYF.

As for this clonotype: A much larger clone lies a single base off, so this may be a read error. V is TRBV30 and J is TRBJ2-5; the D is unclear. Germline-derived CDR1 and CDR2 are GTSNPN and SVGIG (reference sequence). The V and J ends lost 0 bases and 8 bases respectively, with 4 bases between them. The CDR3 extends over 10 amino acids. The CDR3 reads CAWSVDTQYF. The CDR3 DNA is TGTGCCTGGAGTGTGGACACCCAGTACTTC.

This clonotype has a handful of counts. Just one base apart from a much larger clone, this may be a read error. The V call is TRBV28, the J call TRBJ2-4; 11 positions match TRBD1. V dropped 4 bases and J dropped 3; count of bases not matched to a gene: 5. CDR1 and CDR2 from the germline V gene are MDHEN and SYDVKM. This CDR3 region has 16 residues. CDR3 coding DNA: TGTGCCAGCAGTTCCAGGGGACAGGGGGACAAAAACATTCAGTACTTC. Translating gives CASSSRGQGDKNIQYF.

About this clonotype itself: One end of the junction is discordant with germline, which a read error may explain. The chain employs TRBV25-1 and TRBJ2-1, with D perhaps matching TRBD1 or TRBD2 (5 bases each). The germline CDR1 and CDR2 sequences are MGHDK and SYGVNS. The CDR3 is 14 residues long. The CDR3 bases are TGTGCCAACAGTGGGCCGGGACCTAGCAATGAGCAGTTCTTC. Protein sequence: CANSGPGPSNEQFF. Filled out from reference TRBV25-1 and TRBJ2-1, the complete variable domain reads EADIYQTPRYLVIGTGKKITLECSQTMGHDKMYWYQQDPGMELHLIHYSYGVNSTEKGDLSSESTVSRIRTEHFPLTLESARPSHTSQYLCANSGPGPSNEQFFGPGTRLTVL.